This entry lists 25 T cell receptor beta chains sequenced from one sample in a study of cytomegalovirus exposure and HLA in healthy donors. PCR involved 60 Vbeta and 13 Jbeta primers. This table comes from immunoSEQ multiplex PCR, and its TCRdb copy is limited to in-frame clones, with some not included. Altogether about 86,000 clones are present, 78% being singletons, with the ten largest covering approximately 2.7%. Sequencing was done on a sample of PBMCs. Receptor source: a male donor in good health and CMV-seropositive.

The chain couples TRBV2 to TRBJ1-2; TRBD1 agrees at 8 bases. V was clipped by 4 bases and J by 7 bases; unmatched bases: 5. CDR3 length equals 13 residues. In germline, CDR1 is SNHLY, CDR2 FYNNEI. CDR3 sequence reads: CASSVGQGSGYTF. The DNA of the CDR3 is TGTGCCAGCAGTGTCGGACAGGGCAGTGGCTACACCTTC. Based on the CDR3 plus reference TRBV2 and TRBJ1-2, the full variable domain is EPEVTQTPSHQVTQMGQEVILRCVPISNHLYFYWYRQILGQKVEFLVSFYNNEISEKSEIFDDQFSVERPDGSNFTLKIRSTKLEDSAMYFCASSVGQGSGYTFGSGTRLTVV.

The chain's CDR3 is CAITGTGDGYTF. The CDR3 region has the DNA TGTGCCATCACTGGGACAGGGGATGGCTACACCTTC. This chain uses TRBV10-3 with TRBJ1-2; 10 nucleotides match TRBD1. The CDR3 totals 12 residues. Germline CDR1 ENHRY, CDR2 SYGVKD. Trimming took 7 bases from V and 6 from J; bases not matched to a gene: 2.

This clone has only a few counts. V and J are TRBV4-1 and TRBJ1-1; D possibly corresponds to TRBD1 (6 bases). The CDR3 has 13 amino acids. In germline, CDR1 is MGHRA, CDR2 YSYEKL. Trimming cost V 3 bases and J 5 bases, with 10 bases left between them. The CDR3 region is CASSQGARTEAFF. The CDR3 DNA reads TGCGCCAGCAGCCAGGGGGCACGGACTGAAGCTTTCTTT.

The chain has TRBV28 and TRBJ1-1; D not certain. The CDR3 runs 16 residues. V was shortened by 4 bases and J by 5 bases, with 20 bases between the two germline ends. The V gene's germline CDR1 is MDHEN and CDR2 SYDVKM. CDR3 bases: TGTGCCAGCAGTTACTCGAGGGCGGGGTCTATTACTGAAGCTTTCTTT. Translation gives CASSYSRAGSITEAFF.

V is TRBV18 and J is TRBJ1-1; weak D call: TRBD1 (5 bases). The germline gives CDR1 KGHSH, CDR2 LQKENI. The CDR3 runs to 15 residues. The V gene lost 3 bases and the J gene lost 1 base, with 12 bases spanning the gap. The CDR3 bases are TGTGCCAGCTCACCTCGTGGGGCGACGAACACTGAAGCTTTCTTT. Amino acid sequence: CASSPRGATNTEAFF.

The chain uses TRBV5-4 and TRBJ1-1, with D possibly matching TRBD1 (5 bases). The CDR3 runs 15 residues. The V end lost 4 bases, the J end lost 1 base, and 14 bases lay between the germline ends. The germline V gene has CDR1 SGHNT and CDR2 YYREEE (reference sequence). DNA for the CDR3: TGTGCCAGCAGCGCGCCGGGACTGGGGAACACTGAAGCTTTCTTT. Translating gives CASSAPGLGNTEAFF.

The J gene is TRBJ2-5, the V gene TRBV4-1, with D possibly being TRBD2 (5 bases). The assigned J gene may be wrong: the sequence end matches TRBJ2-7 better. CDR3 length equals 13 residues. The germline gives CDR1 MGHRA, CDR2 YSYEKL. The CDR3 sequence is CASSLASTYEQYF. CDR3 DNA sequence: TGCGCCAGCAGCTTAGCTAGCACCTACGAGCAGTACTTC.

V and J are TRBV6-5 and TRBJ2-7; 12 bases match TRBD1. Trimming cost V 2 bases and J 4 bases; bases outside gene matches: 3. CDR3 length: 15 residues. Germline V gene lookup returns CDR1 MNHEY and CDR2 SVGAGI. CDR3 nucleotides: TGTGCCAGCAGTTACAGGGACAGGGGGCCGTACGAGCAGTACTTC. Translating it yields CASSYRDRGPYEQYF.

This clone was picked up a small number of times. The chain recombines TRBV28 with TRBJ1-2; possible D gene TRBD1, 6 bases. V was pared by 2 bases and J by 8 bases, with 12 bases between. The length of the CDR3 is 13 residues. CDR1 and CDR2 from the germline V gene are MDHEN and SYDVKM. The CDR3 region has the DNA TGTGCCAGCAGTTTAACGGGGGGCGCAGGCTACACCTTC. Amino acid sequence: CASSLTGGAGYTF.

The chain has TRBV7-6 and TRBJ1-1; a weak D match, TRBD1 (5 bases). V lost 6 bases, J lost 2 bases, and 10 bases lay in between. CDR3 size: 13 residues. Germline CDR1 SGHVS, CDR2 FNYEAQ. CDR3 nucleotide sequence: TGTGCCAGCAGGGGAGGGGTTAACACTGAAGCTTTCTTT. Its protein product is CASRGGVNTEAFF.

V usage is TRBV7-3 and J usage is TRBJ2-7; TRBD2 aligns across 12 bases. The junction had 12 bases not matched to a gene; V was cut back by 3 bases and J by 0 bases. From germline, CDR1 is SGHTA and CDR2 FQGTGA. The CDR3 consists of 19 residues. This chain's CDR3 is CASSFRTSGNRFNSYEQYF. The CDR3 DNA reads TGTGCCAGCAGCTTCAGGACTAGCGGGAATAGATTCAACTCCTACGAGCAGTACTTC.

The sample holds one count of this clone. The chain joins TRBV6-1 to TRBJ2-7; the D gene is possibly TRBD2 (6 bases). From germline, CDR1 is MNHNS and CDR2 SASEGT. The V gene lost 7 bases and the J gene lost 0 bases, with 13 bases spanning the gap. The CDR3 runs 14 residues. The CDR3 sequence is CASISGHLSYEQYF. The CDR3 nucleotides are TGTGCCAGCATTAGCGGACACCTCTCCTACGAGCAGTACTTC.

The chain has TRBV6-1 and TRBJ1-5; a weak D match, TRBD1 (6 bases). CDR3 length: 12 residues. Germline values: CDR1 MNHNS, CDR2 SASEGT. The germline V and J ends were trimmed by 6 bases and 15 bases, with 18 bases remaining between them. Here the CDR3 reads CASSPALGHRHF. The CDR3 region has the DNA TGTGCCAGCAGCCCCGCCTTGGGACATAGGCATTTT.

V and J are TRBV7-2 and TRBJ2-5; TRBD2 matches at 8 bases. Trimming cost V 4 bases and J 5 bases; bases outside gene matches: 6. The CDR3 contains 14 residues. Germline lookup yields CDR1 SGHTA and CDR2 FQGNSA. CDR3 in DNA: TGTGCCAGCAGCTCCTCGGGGGGGAGGGAGACCCAGTACTTC. Protein sequence: CASSSSGGRETQYF.

This chain uses TRBV2 with TRBJ2-7; 10 nucleotides line up with TRBD2. The CDR3 covers 16 residues. Trimming removed 2 bases from V and 4 bases from J; junction bases left unmatched: 8. The germline V gene encodes CDR1 SNHLY and CDR2 FYNNEI. CDR3 loop: CASSELTSGAFYEQYF. The CDR3 DNA reads TGTGCCAGCAGTGAACTAACTAGCGGGGCCTTTTACGAGCAGTACTTC. The whole variable domain, filled in from reference TRBV2 and TRBJ2-7, reads EPEVTQTPSHQVTQMGQEVILRCVPISNHLYFYWYRQILGQKVEFLVSFYNNEISEKSEIFDDQFSVERPDGSNFTLKIRSTKLEDSAMYFCASSELTSGAFYEQYFGPGTRLTVT.

V and J are TRBV29-1 and TRBJ2-2, with 7 bases that match TRBD2. Germline CDR1 reads SQVTM; CDR2 reads ANQGSEA. V lost 6 bases and J lost 2; bases outside the gene matches: 6. The CDR3 loop spans 14 amino acids. CDR3 loop: CSVGGRGNTGELFF. For the CDR3, the DNA is TGCAGCGTCGGGGGGAGGGGTAACACCGGGGAGCTGTTTTTT.

The chain is built from TRBV9 and TRBJ2-2; 10 bases map to TRBD2. The CDR3 runs to 18 residues. From germline, CDR1 is SGDLS and CDR2 YYNGEE. Trimming removed 0 bases from V and 1 base from J; junction bases left unmatched: 6. The CDR3 here is CASSVALAGDLNTGELFF. The DNA for the CDR3 is TGTGCCAGCAGCGTAGCCCTAGCGGGAGACCTGAACACCGGGGAGCTGTTTTTT. Drawing the rest from reference TRBV9 and TRBJ2-2, the complete variable domain is DSGVTQTPKHLITATGQRVTLRCSPRSGDLSVYWYQQSLDQGLQFLIQYYNGEERAKGNILERFSAQQFPDLHSELNLSSLELGDSALYFCASSVALAGDLNTGELFFGEGSRLTVL.

This sequence joins TRBV5-1 and TRBJ2-7, with 10 bases matching TRBD2. J gave up 6 bases and V 0 bases, and 6 bases lay outside the gene matches. Germline lookup yields CDR1 SGHRS and CDR2 YFSETQ. The CDR3 has 15 residues. The CDR3 is CASSLDLAGVGEQYF. CDR3 DNA sequence: TGCGCCAGCAGCTTGGATCTAGCGGGAGTTGGCGAGCAGTACTTC.

This chain links TRBV7-9 with TRBJ2-7; possibly TRBD2 for D (5 bases). Trimming removed 0 bases from V and 3 bases from J, with 12 bases in between. CDR3 size: 15 residues. CDR1 is SEHNR and CDR2 is FQNEAQ in the germline V gene (reference sequence). The CDR3 loop reads CASSLAQGSYYEQYF. CDR3 in DNA: TGTGCCAGCAGCTTAGCGCAAGGGAGTTACTACGAGCAGTACTTC.

The rearrangement uses TRBV5-6 and TRBJ2-1; 10 bases match TRBD2. Germline lookup yields CDR1 SGHDT and CDR2 YYEEEE. CDR3 length: 16 amino acids. V lost 5 bases to trimming and J lost 6 bases; unmatched junction nucleotides: 11. Written as DNA, the CDR3 is TGTGCCAGCAGACCCTCCCCTGGGACTAGCGTCAATGAGCAGTTCTTC. Translated, it gives CASRPSPGTSVNEQFF.

The chain carries TRBV7-2 and TRBJ2-5, with TRBD1 as a possible D gene (5 bases). The CDR3 length is 15 residues. Looked up from germline, CDR1 is SGHTA and CDR2 is FQGNSA. Deletions cut 1 base from V and 5 bases from J, with 14 bases between. This CDR3 reads CASSLGGSGLETQYF. The CDR3 DNA sequence: TGTGCCAGCAGCTTAGGCGGATCAGGGTTGGAGACCCAGTACTTC.

The J gene is TRBJ2-7, the V gene TRBV4-3; 9 nucleotides line up with TRBD2. With V trimmed by 3 bases and J by 3 bases, 6 bases remained unmatched. CDR3 size: 15 residues. Germline V lookup: CDR1 LGHNA, CDR2 YSLEER. CDR3: CASSQATTSGYEQYF. In nucleotides, the CDR3 is TGCGCCAGCAGCCAGGCCACGACTAGCGGCTACGAGCAGTACTTC.

The chain recombines TRBV7-9 with TRBJ2-3, with a weak D call TRBD2 (6 bases). This CDR3 has 12 residues. V was pared by 5 bases and J by 6 bases, with 9 bases between. Germline loops: CDR1 SEHNR, CDR2 FQNEAQ (reference sequence). The CDR3 DNA follows: TGTGCCAGCAGCCCAACTAGCGATACGCAGTATTTT. It translates to CASSPTSDTQYF.

The V and J genes are TRBV9 and TRBJ1-2; D is unclear. The V end was cut by 4 bases, the J end by 4 bases, with 5 bases between. There are 11 residues in the CDR3. Per the germline V gene, CDR1 is SGDLS and CDR2 is YYNGEE. CDR3 DNA: TGTGCCAGCAGCAACAGCTATGGCTACACCTTC. Residues: CASSNSYGYTF.

The sample holds one count of this clone. This sequence joins TRBV9 and TRBJ2-3; unclear D gene. The germline gives CDR1 SGDLS, CDR2 YYNGEE. This CDR3 spans 15 amino acids. V shed 0 bases and J shed 4 bases, with 12 bases lying between them. Here the CDR3 reads CASSVGAVGADTQYF. CDR3 coding DNA: TGTGCCAGCAGCGTAGGCGCCGTTGGAGCAGATACGCAGTATTTT.